The T cell receptor (beta chain) described here comes from a study of control samples from healthy donors and cancer patients (dated by TCRdb to the early 2020s). The method was the immunoSEQ multiplex PCR assay. In its TCRdb copy, this immuneACCESS table keeps in-frame sequences only and misses some clones. Where compared with another copy, unresolved V genes explain less than half of these, and the others have no known cause. The sample has approximately 150,000 clones on record, around 88% of them singletons. The top ten constitute less than 2% of the sample. Comment on this clone: No cognate antigen has been identified for it. Per-base qualities were not stored, and no clone one base away is much larger.

CDR1 and CDR2 are read off the germline V gene (reference sequence) as MNHEY and SMNVEV. Measured from the cysteine to the phenylalanine, the CDR3 is 15 residues long. The retained sequence is limited to the CDR3, 45 bases, with the frame set at the first base. V is pared back by 2 bases and J by 0 bases, with 11 bases lying between the germline termini. The clonotype comes from a man between 18 and 35 years old in good health. The chain links TRBV27 with TRBJ2-7; possibly the D gene is TRBD1, per 5 matching bases. What was sequenced was blood. The nucleotide sequence is TGTGCCAGCAGTTTAAGCGCCGACAGCTCCTACGAGCAGTACTTC. This encodes CASSLSADSSYEQYF.